Sequencing of this T cell receptor (beta chain) was carried out in a study of blood T cell repertoires in COVID-19. Turning to the study itself: Researchers got acute and convalescent COVID-19 samples from the United States, Italy and Spain.

The repertoire was sequenced with immunoSEQ multiplex PCR; TCRdb's copy has only in-frame clones and lacks some. This sample has some 250,000 clones, with around four fifths found just once. Trimming removed 6 bases from V and 4 bases from J; junction bases left unmatched: 3. Looked up from germline, CDR1 is MDHEN and CDR2 is SYDVKM. The length of the CDR3 is 15 residues. This receptor was obtained from a man aged 80 or over with acute or convalescent COVID-19. The sequenced sample consisted of peripheral blood. The chain is built from TRBV28 and TRBJ2-3, with TRBD2 matching over 14 bases. The CDR3: CASRTSGGGSDTQYF. The CDR3 DNA is TGTGCCAGCAGGACTAGCGGGGGGGGGTCAGATACGCAGTATTTT. Drawing the rest from reference TRBV28 and TRBJ2-3, the complete variable domain is DVKVTQSSRYLVKRTGEKVFLECVQDMDHENMFWYRQDPGLGLRLIYFSYDVKMKEKGDIPEGYSVSREKKERFSLILESASTNQTSMYLCASRTSGGGSDTQYFGPGTRLTVL.